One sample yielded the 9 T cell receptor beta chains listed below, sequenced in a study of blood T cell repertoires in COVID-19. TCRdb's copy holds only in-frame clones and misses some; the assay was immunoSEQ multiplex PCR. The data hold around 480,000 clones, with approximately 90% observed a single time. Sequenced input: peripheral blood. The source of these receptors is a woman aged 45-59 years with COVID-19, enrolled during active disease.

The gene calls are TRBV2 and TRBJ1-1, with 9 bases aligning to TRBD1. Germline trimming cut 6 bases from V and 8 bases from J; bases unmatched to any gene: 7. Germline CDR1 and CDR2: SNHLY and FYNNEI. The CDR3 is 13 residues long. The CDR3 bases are TGTGCCAGCAGAACAGGGGGCGCTTCAGAAGCTTTCTTT. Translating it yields CASRTGGASEAFF.

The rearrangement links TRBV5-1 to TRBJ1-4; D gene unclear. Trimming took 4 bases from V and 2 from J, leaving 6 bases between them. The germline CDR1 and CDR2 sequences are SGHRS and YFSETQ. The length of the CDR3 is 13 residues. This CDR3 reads CASSGQTNEKLFF. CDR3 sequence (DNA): TGCGCCAGCAGCGGGCAGACTAATGAAAAACTGTTTTTT. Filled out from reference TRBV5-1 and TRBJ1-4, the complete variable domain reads KAGVTQTPRYLIKTRGQQVTLSCSPISGHRSVSWYQQTPGQGLQFLFEYFSETQRNKGNFPGRFSGRQFSNSRSEMNVSTLELGDSALYLCASSGQTNEKLFFGSGTQLSVL.

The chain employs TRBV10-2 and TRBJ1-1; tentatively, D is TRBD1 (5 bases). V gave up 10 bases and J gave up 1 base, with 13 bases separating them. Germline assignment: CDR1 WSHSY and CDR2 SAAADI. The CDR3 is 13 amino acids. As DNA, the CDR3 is TGCGCCATTTCCGGACACCCGAACACTGAAGCTTTCTTT. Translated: CAISGHPNTEAFF.

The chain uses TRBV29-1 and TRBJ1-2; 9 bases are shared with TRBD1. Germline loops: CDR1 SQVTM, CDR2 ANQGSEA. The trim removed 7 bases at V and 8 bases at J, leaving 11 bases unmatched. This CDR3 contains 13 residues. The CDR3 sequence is CSGYTGTGYGYTF. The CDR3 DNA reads TGCAGCGGTTATACCGGGACAGGGTACGGCTACACCTTC.

CDR3 sequence reads: CASSEGGQGLNTEAFF. CDR3 coding DNA: TGTGCCAGCAGTGAAGGTGGTCAGGGTTTGAACACTGAAGCTTTCTTT. This rearrangement joins TRBV6-1 to TRBJ1-1, with a tentative D call TRBD1 (5 bases). CDR3 length equals 16 residues. Between the trimmed V and J ends, which lost 1 base and 0 bases, there was a span of 12 bases. Germline CDR1 and CDR2: MNHNS and SASEGT.

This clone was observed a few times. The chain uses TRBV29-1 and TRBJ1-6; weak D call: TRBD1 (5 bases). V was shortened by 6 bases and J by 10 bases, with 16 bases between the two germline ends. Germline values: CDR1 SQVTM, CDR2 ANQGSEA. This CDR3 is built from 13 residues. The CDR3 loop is CSVQTESGSPLHF. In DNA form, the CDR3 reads TGCAGCGTACAGACAGAGTCCGGCTCACCCCTCCACTTT.

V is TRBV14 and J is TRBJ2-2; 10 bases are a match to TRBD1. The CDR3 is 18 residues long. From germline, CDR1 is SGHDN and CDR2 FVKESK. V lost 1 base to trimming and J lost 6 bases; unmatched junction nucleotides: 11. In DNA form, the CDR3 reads TGTGCCAGCAGCCAAGCGCCGGTTCGACAGGGGGCCTCCGGGGAGCTGTTTTTT. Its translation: CASSQAPVRQGASGELFF.

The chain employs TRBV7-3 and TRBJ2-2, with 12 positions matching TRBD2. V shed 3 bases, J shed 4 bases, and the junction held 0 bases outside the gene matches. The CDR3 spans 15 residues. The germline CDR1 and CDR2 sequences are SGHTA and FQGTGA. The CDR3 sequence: CASSLTSGGTGELFF. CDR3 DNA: TGTGCCAGCAGCTTGACTAGCGGGGGCACCGGGGAGCTGTTTTTT. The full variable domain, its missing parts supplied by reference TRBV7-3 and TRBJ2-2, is GAGVSQTPSNKVTEKGKYVELRCDPISGHTALYWYRQSLGQGPEFLIYFQGTGAADDSGLPNDRFFAVRPEGSVSTLKIQRTERGDSAVYLCASSLTSGGTGELFFGEGSRLTVL.

CDR3 bases: TGTGCCAGCAGCCCGGGGGTTGCAACTAATGAAAAACTGTTTTTT. Translated, it gives CASSPGVATNEKLFF. The chain is built from TRBV11-2 and TRBJ1-4; a possible D gene is TRBD1 (5 bases). V was shortened by 5 bases and J by 0 bases, with 10 bases between the two germline ends. The V gene's germline CDR1 is SGHAT and CDR2 FQNNGV. The CDR3 sequence is 15 residues long.